The T cell receptor beta chain described here comes from a study of cytomegalovirus exposure and HLA in healthy donors. Trimming at V came to 3 bases and at J to 9 bases, leaving 6 bases not matched to a gene. Germline V gives CDR1 GTSNPN, CDR2 SVGIG (reference sequence). The CDR3 is made up of 13 amino acids. The PCR made use of 60 Vbeta and 13 Jbeta primers. Generated by immunoSEQ multiplex PCR, the TCRdb table keeps only in-frame clones and is missing some. The sample has 100,000 or so clones, about 70% seen once. The chain employs TRBV30 and TRBJ2-1, with 9 bases lining up with TRBD1. Sequenced material: PBMCs. The sequence derives from a woman between 40 and 55 years old in good health and CMV-seronegative. The CDR3 here is CAWSRDREIEQFF. The CDR3 nucleotides are TGTGCCTGGAGCCGGGACAGGGAAATTGAGCAGTTCTTC.